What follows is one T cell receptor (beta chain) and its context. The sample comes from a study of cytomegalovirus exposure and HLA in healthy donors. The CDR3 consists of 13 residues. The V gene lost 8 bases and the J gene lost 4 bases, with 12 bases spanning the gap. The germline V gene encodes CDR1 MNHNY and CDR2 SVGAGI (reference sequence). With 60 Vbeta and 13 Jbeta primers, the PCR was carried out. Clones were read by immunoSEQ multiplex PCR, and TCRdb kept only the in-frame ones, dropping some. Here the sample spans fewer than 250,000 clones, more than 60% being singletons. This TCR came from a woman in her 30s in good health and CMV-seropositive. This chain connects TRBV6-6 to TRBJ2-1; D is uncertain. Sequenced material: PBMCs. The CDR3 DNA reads TGTGCCAGCGCGGTAGTTGGATACAATGAGCAGTTCTTC. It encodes CASAVVGYNEQFF.